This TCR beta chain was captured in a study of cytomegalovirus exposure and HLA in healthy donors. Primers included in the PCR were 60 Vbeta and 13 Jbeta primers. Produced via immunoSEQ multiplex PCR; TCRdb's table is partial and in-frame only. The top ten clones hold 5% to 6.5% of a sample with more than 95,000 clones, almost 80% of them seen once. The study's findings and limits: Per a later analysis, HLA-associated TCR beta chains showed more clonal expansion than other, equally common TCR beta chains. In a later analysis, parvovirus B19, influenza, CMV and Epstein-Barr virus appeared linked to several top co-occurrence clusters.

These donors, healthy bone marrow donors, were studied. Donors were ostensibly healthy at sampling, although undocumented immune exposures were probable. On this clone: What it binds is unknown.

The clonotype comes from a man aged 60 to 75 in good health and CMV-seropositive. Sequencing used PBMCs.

The CDR3 region is CASSVIRDRGDEQYF. The CDR3 nucleotides are TGTGCCAGCAGCGTTATACGGGACAGGGGGGACGAGCAGTACTTC. The chain recombines TRBV7-9 with TRBJ2-5; 11 bases line up with TRBD1. TRBJ2-7 matches the DNA end more closely, so the J call is doubtful. This CDR3 is built from 15 residues. Germline-derived CDR1 and CDR2 are SEHNR and FQNEAQ (reference sequence).